This TCR beta chain was profiled in a study of shared clonotypes between healthy human individuals. Study summary: Participating donors consisted of two women and a few men aged 18 to 49. Study-level points and caveats: Memory subsets generally showed smaller estimated richness than naive subsets did.

Profiled with immunoSEQ multiplex PCR; TCRdb holds only in-frame clones, not every one. The sample has about 2.4 million clones, over 85% seen once. Everyone who donated was a Caucasian adult who lived in Nashville, Tennessee. Germline V gives CDR1 MNHEY, CDR2 SVGAGI. The CDR3 is 15 residues long. Trimming cost V 6 bases and J 3 bases, with 18 bases left between them. As concerns this clone: The antigen is not known.

V and J are TRBV6-5 and TRBJ2-7; perhaps D is TRBD1 or TRBD2 (5 bases each). The sequenced sample was naive CD4+ T cells from PBMCs. Subset defined: CD45RA+ positively selected. The receptor comes from a young man in good health. Some clones in this sample may be carry-over from other donors' samples. DNA for the CDR3: TGTGCCAGCAGACTTACCGGGACCCAGAACTACGAGCAGTACTTC. Protein sequence: CASRLTGTQNYEQYF.